This TCR beta chain was recorded in a study of neurological immune-mediated disorders. General study points: None of the CDR3 amino acid sequences of expanded clones recurred across subjects, suggesting private repertoires in all groups.

The cDNA came from 5'RACE, which used 10-nucleotide random UMIs. TCRdb independently ran MiXCR on the 5' RACE reads; one entry per CDR3 protein. This table has 53,000 or so distinct CDR3 sequences, 12% appearing once. The unsorted libraries were generated from a total of 2 million PBMCs, which had been stored in RNAlater at -80 C. This clonotype was seen ten or more times. The antigen is unknown. The trim removed 10 bases at V and 3 bases at J, leaving 10 bases unmatched. CDR1 and CDR2 from the germline V gene are MNHNY and SVGAGI (reference sequence). The CDR3 has 14 amino acids. V and J are TRBV6-6 and TRBJ2-7, with 9 bases matching TRBD2. This sequence was found in a woman aged 55-69 years with HTLV-1-associated myelopathy (HAM/TSP). Sequences were obtained from PBMCs. The CDR3 is CATLAGVSYYEQYF. The CDR3, as DNA: TGTGCCACCTTAGCGGGAGTCTCCTACTACGAGCAGTACTTC.